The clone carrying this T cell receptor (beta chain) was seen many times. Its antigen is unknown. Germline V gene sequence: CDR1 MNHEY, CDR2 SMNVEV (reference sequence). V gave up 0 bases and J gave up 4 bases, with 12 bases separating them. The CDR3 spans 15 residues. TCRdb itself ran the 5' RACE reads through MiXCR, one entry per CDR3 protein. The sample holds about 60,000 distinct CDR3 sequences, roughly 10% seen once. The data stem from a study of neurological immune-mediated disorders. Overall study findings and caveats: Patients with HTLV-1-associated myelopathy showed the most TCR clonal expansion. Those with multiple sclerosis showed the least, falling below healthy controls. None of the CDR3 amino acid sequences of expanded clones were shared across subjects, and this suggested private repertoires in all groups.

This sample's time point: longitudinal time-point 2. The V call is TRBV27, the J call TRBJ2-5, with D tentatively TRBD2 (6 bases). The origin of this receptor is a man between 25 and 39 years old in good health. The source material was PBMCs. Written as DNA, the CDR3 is TGTGCCAGCAGTTTATCTTCGGGAGCCGGAGAGACCCAGTACTTC. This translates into CASSLSSGAGETQYF.